Listed here are 22 T cell receptor beta chains from one sample, sequenced in a study of blood T cell repertoires in COVID-19. Measured with immunoSEQ multiplex PCR; TCRdb has only the in-frame clones, and not every one. This table holds over 200,000 clones, over 75% found once. Sequencing used peripheral blood. These receptors were collected from a woman aged 50 to 65 with acute or convalescent COVID-19.

The chain links TRBV28 to TRBJ2-1; the D is unclear. The CDR3 runs 15 residues. Germline V gene lookup returns CDR1 MDHEN and CDR2 SYDVKM. V lost 4 bases, J lost 4 bases, and 14 bases lay in between. The CDR3 DNA sequence: TGTGCCAGCAGTTCCCTGGTCGTACTATACAATGAGCAGTTCTTC. Translation: CASSSLVVLYNEQFF.

The genes are TRBV7-9 and TRBJ1-2; possibly TRBD1 for D (5 bases). Germline V gives CDR1 SEHNR, CDR2 FQNEAQ (reference sequence). CDR3 length equals 16 residues. Trimming removed 5 bases from V and 4 bases from J, with 20 bases in between. The CDR3 reads CASSRLYLGDSYGYTF. Here the CDR3 DNA reads TGTGCCAGCAGCCGTCTTTATCTAGGGGATTCCTATGGCTACACCTTC.

This clone has only one observation. This chain uses TRBV9 with TRBJ1-1; TRBD1 might be the D (5 bases). Trimming pared 0 bases from V and 0 bases from J, leaving 9 bases between. The CDR3 is 15 residues long. Per the germline V gene, CDR1 is SGDLS and CDR2 is YYNGEE. CDR3 region: CASSVVGGLNTEAFF. The CDR3 DNA is TGTGCCAGCAGCGTAGTCGGGGGACTGAACACTGAAGCTTTCTTT.

The V and J genes are TRBV2 and TRBJ2-7; 7 bases line up with TRBD2. The V gene end was trimmed by 10 bases and the J gene end by 3 bases; junction bases not matched to a gene: 18. This CDR3 has 16 amino acids. Germline V CDR1 and CDR2: SNHLY, FYNNEI. DNA of the CDR3: TGTGCCACCGATGGCGGTAGCGGGCGACCTTTCTACGAGCAGTACTTC. It yields the protein CATDGGSGRPFYEQYF.

This clone was found many times. This chain's CDR3 is CASSSRGEQYF. The CDR3 DNA sequence: TGTGCCAGCAGCTCAAGAGGCGAGCAGTACTTC. This chain connects TRBV13 to TRBJ2-7; D is unresolved. V lost 4 bases and J lost 6, with 7 bases in between. The V gene's germline CDR1 is PRHDT and CDR2 FYEKMQ (reference sequence). The CDR3 is 11 amino acids.

The chain uses TRBV28 and TRBJ1-1; D gene ambiguous. Trimming took 2 bases from V and 2 from J, leaving 18 bases between them. The CDR3 consists of 17 residues. CDR1 is MDHEN, CDR2 SYDVKM, per germline. The CDR3 bases are TGTGCCAGCAGTTTAGGTCTTAGGGAGGCAGCAAACACTGAAGCTTTCTTT. This gives the protein CASSLGLREAANTEAFF.

The gene calls are TRBV19 and TRBJ1-2; D not resolved. Trimming removed 5 bases at V and 7 bases at J, with 17 bases between. CDR1 and CDR2 (germline): LNHDA, SQIVND (reference sequence). The CDR3 runs 14 residues. This chain's CDR3 is CASSPPDGSGGYTF. The CDR3 DNA sequence: TGTGCCAGTAGTCCACCCGATGGATCGGGTGGCTACACCTTC.

The rearrangement links TRBV9 to TRBJ1-4, with TRBD1 matching over 10 bases. CDR1 SGDLS and CDR2 YYNGEE come from the germline V gene. V gave up 3 bases and J gave up 8 bases; unmatched junction bases: 10. The CDR3 sequence is 16 residues long. CDR3 sequence reads: CASSEIPTGGEEKLFF. The CDR3, as DNA: TGTGCCAGCAGCGAAATACCGACAGGGGGCGAAGAAAAACTGTTTTTT.

V and J are TRBV18 and TRBJ1-1; a possible D gene is TRBD1 (5 bases). This CDR3 comprises 14 residues. With 3 bases removed from V and 5 bases from J, the gap between germline ends came to 13 bases. CDR1 is KGHSH and CDR2 is LQKENI in the germline V gene. The chain's CDR3 is CASSPSGRGTEAFF. In DNA form, the CDR3 reads TGTGCCAGCTCACCCTCCGGGCGGGGGACTGAAGCTTTCTTT.

J is TRBJ2-1 and V is TRBV3-1 (or the pseudogene TRBV3-2), with 8 positions matching TRBD1. Germline CDR1 and CDR2: LGHDT and YNNKEL (reference sequence). CDR3 length: 13 amino acids. V trimming: 10 bases; J trimming: 8 bases; junction bases outside the gene matches: 10. CDR3 sequence (DNA): TGTGCCACCTCCCGACAGGGGAAAGATGAGCAGTTCTTC. This codes for CATSRQGKDEQFF.

V and J are TRBV7-2 and TRBJ2-1; TRBD2 aligns across 10 bases. Germline loops: CDR1 SGHTA, CDR2 FQGNSA. CDR3 length: 16 residues. J was trimmed by 8 bases and V by 1 base; bases with no gene match: 8. CDR3 in DNA: TGTGCCAGCAGCTTAGTGAGCGGGAGGGCCGCCTATGAGCAGTTCTTC. The encoded protein is CASSLVSGRAAYEQFF.

The chain recombines TRBV7-6 with TRBJ2-1, with 9 nucleotides matching TRBD1. The ends lost 5 bases at V and 8 bases at J; junction bases unmatched: 10. CDR1 and CDR2 (germline): SGHVS, FNYEAQ. CDR3 size: 15 residues. CDR3: CASSPGTGYADEQFF. Written as DNA, the CDR3 is TGTGCCAGCAGCCCTGGGACAGGGTATGCGGATGAGCAGTTCTTC.

This clone was seen a single time. The chain's CDR3 is CASSSRDWSYEQYF. The CDR3 bases are TGTGCCAGCAGCTCCCGGGACTGGTCGTACGAGCAGTACTTC. The chain combines TRBV7-2 with TRBJ2-7; D possibly corresponds to TRBD2 (6 bases). This CDR3 is 14 amino acids long. CDR1 and CDR2 from the germline V gene are SGHTA and FQGNSA. The V and J ends lost 4 bases and 4 bases respectively, with 14 bases between them.

The rearrangement links TRBV20-1 to TRBJ2-1, with D tentatively TRBD2 (6 bases). Germline V gene sequence: CDR1 DFQATT, CDR2 SNEGSKA (reference sequence). With 6 bases removed from V and 4 bases from J, the gap between germline ends came to 22 bases. The CDR3 covers 16 residues. CDR3 DNA: TGCAGTGCGAGTACCAGGGACTTGGGCGTATACAATGAGCAGTTCTTC. This translates into CSASTRDLGVYNEQFF.

V gene TRBV11-2 combines with J gene TRBJ2-7; 7 positions match TRBD1. Germline V lookup: CDR1 SGHAT, CDR2 FQNNGV. Losses at the gene ends were 3 bases for V and 5 bases for J; bases not matched to a gene: 4. This CDR3 is built from 13 residues. The CDR3 is CASSLTDRDEQYF. DNA for the CDR3: TGTGCCAGCAGCTTGACAGACAGGGACGAGCAGTACTTC. Variable domain in full (rest from reference TRBV11-2 and TRBJ2-7): EAGVAQSPRYKIIEKRQSVAFWCNPISGHATLYWYQQILGQGPKLLIQFQNNGVVDDSQLPKDRFSAERLKGVDSTLKIQPAKLEDSAVYLCASSLTDRDEQYFGPGTRLTVT.

CDR3 nucleotides: TGTGCCAGCAGAGGCCGCGGCTCAGCTTACCTCCAGCAGTACTTC. Its translation: CASRGRGSAYLQQYF. This chain connects TRBV27 to TRBJ2-7, with D hard to call. V was pared by 6 bases and J by 8 bases, with 23 bases between. Germline values: CDR1 MNHEY, CDR2 SMNVEV (reference sequence). This CDR3 contains 15 residues.

The chain uses TRBV27 and TRBJ2-5; the match to TRBD1 covers 11 bases. The junction had 12 bases not matched to a gene; V was cut back by 5 bases and J by 4 bases. The CDR3 is 17 amino acids. The germline V gene has CDR1 MNHEY and CDR2 SMNVEV (reference sequence). The CDR3 is CASSGGLDRGRLETQYF. The CDR3 DNA follows: TGTGCCAGCAGTGGGGGCTTGGACAGGGGGCGCTTAGAGACCCAGTACTTC.

Comments on this clone: The sample has other DNA sequences that encode this CDR3 too. The chain combines TRBV3-1 (or the pseudogene TRBV3-2) with TRBJ1-6; 8 nucleotides line up with TRBD1. This CDR3 region has 14 residues. Germline V gives CDR1 LGHDT, CDR2 YNNKEL (reference sequence). V was pared by 6 bases and J by 7 bases, with 5 bases of the junction left unmatched. The CDR3 bases are TGTGCCAGCAGTCGCACAGGGGGGAATTCACCCCTCCACTTT. Translation: CASSRTGGNSPLHF.

The chain links TRBV6-2 or TRBV6-3 to TRBJ1-6, with D perhaps TRBD1 (6 bases). V was shortened by 0 bases and J by 5 bases, with 17 bases between the two germline ends. Germline V lookup: CDR1 MNHEY, CDR2 SVGEGT. The CDR3 consists of 18 residues. The CDR3 reads CASSYSTIQGNDNSPLHF. The CDR3 DNA follows: TGTGCCAGCAGTTACTCGACGATTCAGGGGAACGATAATTCACCCCTCCACTTT.

This clone was seen only a few times. The chain carries TRBV28 and TRBJ1-2, with D unclear. Germline CDR1 and CDR2: MDHEN and SYDVKM. The CDR3 sequence is 14 residues long. Deletions cut 5 bases from V and 4 bases from J, with 14 bases between. This CDR3 is CASSLFTYGYGYTF. The CDR3 nucleotides read TGTGCCAGCAGTCTATTTACTTATGGCTATGGCTACACCTTC.

This chain links TRBV28 with TRBJ1-2, with TRBD1 matching 9 bases. CDR1 is MDHEN, CDR2 SYDVKM, per germline. Trimming removed 5 bases from V and 6 bases from J; junction bases left unmatched: 13. CDR3 length equals 16 residues. The chain's CDR3 is CASSTSAGTGRDGYTF. The DNA of the CDR3 is TGTGCCAGCAGTACTTCCGCCGGGACAGGGCGGGATGGCTACACCTTC.

J is TRBJ1-6 and V is TRBV6-5; 9 nucleotides align to TRBD1. V shed 5 bases, J shed 10 bases, and the junction held 6 bases outside the gene matches. CDR1 MNHEY and CDR2 SVGAGI come from the germline V gene. The CDR3 runs to 14 residues. Written as DNA, the CDR3 is TGTGCCAGCAGTAGGGACAGGGCTTGCTCACCCCTCCACTTT. The encoded protein is CASSRDRACSPLHF.